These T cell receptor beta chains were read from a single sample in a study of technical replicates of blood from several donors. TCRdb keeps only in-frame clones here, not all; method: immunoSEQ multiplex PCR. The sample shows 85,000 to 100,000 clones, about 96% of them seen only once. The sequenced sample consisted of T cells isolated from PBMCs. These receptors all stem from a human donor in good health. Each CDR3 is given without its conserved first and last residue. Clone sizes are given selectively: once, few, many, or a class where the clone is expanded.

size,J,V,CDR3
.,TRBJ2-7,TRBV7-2,ASSLGLAGTYEQY
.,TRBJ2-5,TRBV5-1,ASSLGNRETQY
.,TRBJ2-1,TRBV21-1,ASSKWSAESGGGYNEQF
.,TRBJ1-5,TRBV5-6,ASSLGTGRNQPQH
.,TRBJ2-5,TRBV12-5,ASGLPRQGKGETQY
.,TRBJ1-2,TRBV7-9,ASSLLKGALTNYGYT
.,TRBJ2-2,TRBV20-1,SAARVGELF
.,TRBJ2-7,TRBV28,ASSLEVAGRPPRYEQY
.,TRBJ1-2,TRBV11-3,ASSLHFYYGYT
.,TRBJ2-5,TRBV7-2,ASSLIRTSGGYQETQY
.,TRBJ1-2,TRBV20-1,SARGRYGYT
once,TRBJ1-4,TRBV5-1,ASSLLGQGGEKLF
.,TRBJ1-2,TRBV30,AWSVAGEGYT
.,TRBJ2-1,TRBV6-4,ASSDAGTSVNEQF
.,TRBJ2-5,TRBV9,ASSKGQNSLETQY